Reported below is one T cell receptor beta chain. The sample originates from a study of CD8 T cells in Susac syndrome. RNA totalling roughly 0.45 to 1 ug underwent reverse transcription with random hexamers. MiXCR, run by TCRdb on the immunoSEQ multiplex PCR reads, gives a single entry per CDR3 protein. The sample holds roughly 76,000 distinct CDR3 sequences, approximately 93% seen once. The CDR3 has 16 residues. V dropped 4 bases and J dropped 6 bases, with 21 bases sitting between them. Germline CDR1 and CDR2: SGDLS and YYNGEE. Sequenced input: CD8+ T cells from PBMCs. This receptor was obtained from a human donor with Susac syndrome. J is TRBJ2-3 and V is TRBV9, with TRBD1 as a possible D gene (6 bases). CDR3 region: CASSPPGRNRADTQYF. DNA of the CDR3: TGTGCCAGCAGCCCTCCCGGGCGGAACAGGGCCGATACGCAGTATTTT.